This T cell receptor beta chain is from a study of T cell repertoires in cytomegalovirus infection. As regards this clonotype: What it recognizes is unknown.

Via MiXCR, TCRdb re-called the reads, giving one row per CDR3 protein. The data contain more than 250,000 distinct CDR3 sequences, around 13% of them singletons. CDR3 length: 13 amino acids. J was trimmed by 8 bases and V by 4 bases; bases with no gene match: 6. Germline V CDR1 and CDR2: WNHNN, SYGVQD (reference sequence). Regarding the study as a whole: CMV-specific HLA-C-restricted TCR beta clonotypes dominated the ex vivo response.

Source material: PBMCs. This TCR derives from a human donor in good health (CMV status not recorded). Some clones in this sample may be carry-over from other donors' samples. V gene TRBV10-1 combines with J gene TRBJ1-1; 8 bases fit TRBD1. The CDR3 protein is CASSVNRGGEAFF. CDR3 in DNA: TGCGCCAGCAGTGTAAACAGGGGGGGCGAAGCTTTCTTT.